In this sample, the clone carrying this TCR beta chain turned up once. What it recognizes is unknown. The data stem from a study of T cell responses to AZD1222 COVID-19 vaccine. At the level of the study: Combined were second doses at about 4 or about 12 weeks. Findings and caveats of the study: Vaccine-related CD4 TCRs covered spike, predominating at 160-218 and 743-854. Vaccination with two AZD1222 doses was followed by a rise in Spike-specific TCR breadth and depth. White British people made up most donors, females outnumbered males, and clonal diversity was possibly underestimated.

The CDR3 is made up of 16 amino acids. Germline V gene data show CDR1 as LNHDA and CDR2 as SQIVND (reference sequence). The junction had 15 bases not matched to a gene; V was cut back by 5 bases and J by 6 bases. Clones were sequenced by immunoSEQ multiplex PCR, and TCRdb holds only the in-frame ones, with some missing. The sample has roughly 150,000 clones; just under 95% are singletons. The sequence came from an adult in good health. The material was peripheral blood, obtained on day 0 of AZD1222 vaccination. The rearrangement joins TRBV19 to TRBJ1-1, with 7 bases matching TRBD1. The DNA for the CDR3 is TGTGCCAGTAGTTCTCCGAGGACAGGCCCACTGGCTGAAGCTTTCTTT. Protein sequence: CASSSPRTGPLAEAFF.